These 15 T cell receptor beta chains originate from one sample sequenced in a study of cytomegalovirus exposure and HLA in healthy donors. It was with 60 Vbeta and 13 Jbeta primers that the PCR ran. Clones were read by immunoSEQ multiplex PCR, and TCRdb kept only the in-frame ones, dropping some. The sample yields roughly 150,000 clones, about 80% seen once. Material for sequencing was PBMCs. The receptor source for this set is a man aged 35 to 55 in good health and CMV-seronegative.

The chain is built from TRBV6-4 and TRBJ2-1; TRBD2 matches 13 bases. The germline V gene has CDR1 MRHNA and CDR2 SNTAGT. The CDR3 is made up of 15 amino acids. J was trimmed by 5 bases and V by 6 bases; bases with no gene match: 4. CDR3 sequence: CASSILAGGNNEQFF. CDR3 DNA sequence: TGTGCCAGCAGCATACTAGCGGGAGGGAACAATGAGCAGTTCTTC.

The chain employs TRBV27 and TRBJ2-7; 8 bases are a match to TRBD2. The CDR3 is made up of 14 amino acids. CDR1 MNHEY and CDR2 SMNVEV come from the germline V gene (reference sequence). V lost 6 bases to trimming and J lost 3 bases; unmatched junction nucleotides: 7. DNA for the CDR3: TGTGCCAGCAGGTATGGACTAGCAGGCTACGAGCAGTACTTC. Translating it yields CASRYGLAGYEQYF.

This clone was detected only a few times. Here the CDR3 DNA reads TGTGCCAGCGCCTCAGCGAACACCGGGGAGCTGTTTTTT. Encoded protein: CASASANTGELFF. This chain joins TRBV2 and TRBJ2-2; D is unresolved. The germline V gene encodes CDR1 SNHLY and CDR2 FYNNEI. This CDR3 spans 13 amino acids. V was shortened by 8 bases and J by 0 bases, with 7 bases between the two germline ends.

Here the CDR3 reads CASSISSNTEAFF. In nucleotides, the CDR3 is TGTGCCAGCAGTATATCTTCCAACACTGAAGCTTTCTTT. The chain links TRBV7-3 to TRBJ1-1; the D is unclear. Trimming removed 6 bases from V and 2 bases from J, with 10 bases in between. Germline CDR1 and CDR2: SGHTA and FQGTGA. This CDR3 is built from 13 residues.

The CDR3 sequence: CASSFGAGGLGNYEQYF. CDR3 coding DNA: TGTGCCAGCAGCTTCGGGGCTGGGGGACTAGGGAACTACGAGCAGTACTTC. The chain recombines TRBV7-9 with TRBJ2-7; TRBD2 agrees at 8 bases. This CDR3 is built from 17 residues. CDR1 SEHNR and CDR2 FQNEAQ come from the germline V gene (reference sequence). V was clipped by 3 bases and J by 3 bases; unmatched bases: 13.

This clone appeared a few times. The V gene is TRBV7-3, the J gene TRBJ2-3, with D tentatively TRBD2 (6 bases). Germline-derived CDR1 and CDR2 are SGHTA and FQGTGA. The ends were cut back, 2 bases at V and 0 bases at J, with 9 bases in the middle. This CDR3 has 15 amino acids. CDR3 region: CASSLGGASTDTQYF. As DNA, the CDR3 is TGTGCCAGCAGCTTAGGAGGGGCTAGCACAGATACGCAGTATTTT.

The V and J genes are TRBV7-2 and TRBJ1-1; D perhaps matches TRBD1 (5 bases). Trimming stripped 4 bases from V and 0 bases from J, with 9 bases between. Per germline, CDR1 SGHTA and CDR2 FQGNSA. This CDR3 has 14 residues. The CDR3 coding sequence is TGTGCCAGCAGCTGGACACTTATGAACACTGAAGCTTTCTTT. It is translated as CASSWTLMNTEAFF.

The chain carries TRBV7-8 and TRBJ2-3, with 9 bases matching TRBD2. The CDR3 runs 17 residues. From germline, CDR1 is SGHVS and CDR2 FQNEAQ. Germline trimming cut 6 bases from V and 2 bases from J; bases unmatched to any gene: 12. CDR3 sequence reads: CASRKWTTSGHTDTQYF. The CDR3 nucleotides are TGTGCCAGCAGGAAATGGACGACTAGCGGCCACACAGATACGCAGTATTTT.

The J gene is TRBJ2-1, the V gene TRBV19; 8 bases agree with TRBD2. This CDR3 comprises 16 residues. Germline lookup yields CDR1 LNHDA and CDR2 SQIVND (reference sequence). V lost 6 bases to trimming and J lost 7 bases; unmatched junction nucleotides: 14. As DNA, the CDR3 is TGTGCCAGTAGCCGTTATTCTAGCGGGCTCGTAAATGAGCAGTTCTTC. Its translation is CASSRYSSGLVNEQFF.

V is TRBV30 and J is TRBJ1-1; D is perhaps TRBD1 (5 bases). Germline V gene lookup returns CDR1 GTSNPN and CDR2 SVGIG (reference sequence). The CDR3 runs to 13 residues. The V and J ends lost 7 bases and 0 bases respectively, with 12 bases between them. CDR3 in DNA: TGTGCCTCCTCTAAGGGGATGAACACTGAAGCTTTCTTT. Amino acids: CASSKGMNTEAFF.

This sequence joins TRBV19 and TRBJ2-7; no reliable D call. V lost 3 bases and J 2 bases, leaving 11 bases between the germline ends. Germline CDR1 reads LNHDA; CDR2 reads SQIVND (reference sequence). This CDR3 spans 14 amino acids. In nucleotides, the CDR3 is TGTGCCAGTAGTATTCACAGATCCACCTACGAGCAGTACTTC. It codes for CASSIHRSTYEQYF.

The sample holds a few counts of this clone. Additional DNA sequences in this sample encode the identical CDR3. This chain connects TRBV5-1 to TRBJ1-2, with 8 bases identical to TRBD1. V trimming: 2 bases; J trimming: 7 bases; junction bases outside the gene matches: 4. Germline V lookup: CDR1 SGHRS, CDR2 YFSETQ. The CDR3 is made up of 13 amino acids. This CDR3 reads CASSLQGEGGYTF. CDR3 nucleotides: TGCGCCAGCAGCTTACAGGGGGAAGGTGGCTACACCTTC. Supplemented by reference TRBV5-1 and TRBJ1-2, the full variable domain reads KAGVTQTPRYLIKTRGQQVTLSCSPISGHRSVSWYQQTPGQGLQFLFEYFSETQRNKGNFPGRFSGRQFSNSRSEMNVSTLELGDSALYLCASSLQGEGGYTFGSGTRLTVV.

In nucleotides, the CDR3 is TGTGCCAGCAGCTTGGCCGGGAGGGGGCCACAAGAGACCCAGTACTTC. Its translation is CASSLAGRGPQETQYF. This chain joins TRBV5-4 and TRBJ2-5; tentatively, D is TRBD2 (8 bases). Per germline, CDR1 SGHNT and CDR2 YYREEE (reference sequence). This CDR3 comprises 16 residues. Trimming removed 0 bases at V and 2 bases at J, with 14 bases between.

CDR3 DNA sequence: TGCGCCAGCAGCCTAGGGACAGGGAAGGAAAAACTGTTTTTT. This codes for CASSLGTGKEKLFF. The rearrangement uses TRBV5-1 and TRBJ1-4, with 9 bases fitting TRBD1. The ends lost 4 bases at V and 8 bases at J; junction bases unmatched: 6. Per the germline V gene, CDR1 is SGHRS and CDR2 is YFSETQ. This CDR3 is 14 amino acids long.

This clone appeared once. The CDR3 DNA reads as TGTGCCAGTAGTGCCGGGACAGGGGATTTGGTGAACTATGGCTACACCTTC. This sequence encodes CASSAGTGDLVNYGYTF. This sequence joins TRBV19 and TRBJ1-2; 10 bases align to TRBD1. The junction had 11 bases not matched to a gene; V was cut back by 5 bases and J by 2 bases. Germline CDR1 LNHDA, CDR2 SQIVND (reference sequence). The CDR3 is made up of 17 amino acids. The full variable domain, completed using reference TRBV19 and TRBJ1-2, is DGGITQSPKYLFRKEGQNVTLSCEQNLNHDAMYWYRQDPGQGLRLIYYSQIVNDFQKGDIAEGYSVSREKKESFPLTVTSAQKNPTAFYLCASSAGTGDLVNYGYTFGSGTRLTVV.